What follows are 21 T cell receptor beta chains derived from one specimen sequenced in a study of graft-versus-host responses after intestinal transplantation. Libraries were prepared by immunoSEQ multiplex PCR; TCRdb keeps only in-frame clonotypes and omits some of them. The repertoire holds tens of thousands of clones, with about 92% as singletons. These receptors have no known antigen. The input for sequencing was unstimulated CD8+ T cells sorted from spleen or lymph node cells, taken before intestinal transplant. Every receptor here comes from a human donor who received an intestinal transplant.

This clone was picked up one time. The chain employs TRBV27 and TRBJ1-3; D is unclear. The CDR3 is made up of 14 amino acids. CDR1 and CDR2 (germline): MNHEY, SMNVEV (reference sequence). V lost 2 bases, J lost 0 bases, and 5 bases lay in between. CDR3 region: CASSLRSSGNTIYF. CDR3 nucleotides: TGTGCCAGCAGTTTAAGGAGCTCTGGAAACACCATATATTTT.

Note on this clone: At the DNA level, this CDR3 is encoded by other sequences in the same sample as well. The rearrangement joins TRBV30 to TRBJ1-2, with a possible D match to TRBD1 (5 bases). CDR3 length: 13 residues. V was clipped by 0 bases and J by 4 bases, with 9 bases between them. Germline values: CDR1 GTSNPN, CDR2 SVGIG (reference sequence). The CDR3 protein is CAWSVGGGYGYTF. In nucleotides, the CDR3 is TGTGCCTGGAGTGTGGGGGGGGGCTATGGCTACACCTTC.

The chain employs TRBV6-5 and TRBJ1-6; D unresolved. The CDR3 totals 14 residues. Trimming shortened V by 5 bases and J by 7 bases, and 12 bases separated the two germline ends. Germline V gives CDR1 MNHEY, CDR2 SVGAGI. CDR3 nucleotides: TGTGCCAGCAGTGTGGTTGGAGGGAATTCACCCCTCCACTTT. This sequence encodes CASSVVGGNSPLHF.

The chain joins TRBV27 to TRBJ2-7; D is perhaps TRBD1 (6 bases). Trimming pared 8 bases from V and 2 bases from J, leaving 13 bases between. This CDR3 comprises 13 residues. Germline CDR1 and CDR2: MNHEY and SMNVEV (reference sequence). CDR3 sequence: CASAETGTYEQYF. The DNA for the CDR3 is TGTGCCAGCGCTGAGACAGGCACCTACGAGCAGTACTTC.

CDR3 amino acids: CSVTGGVGGEQYF. As DNA, the CDR3 is TGCAGCGTCACAGGGGGCGTAGGTGGCGAGCAGTACTTC. This sequence joins TRBV29-1 and TRBJ2-7; 9 nucleotides match TRBD1. Germline assignment: CDR1 SQVTM and CDR2 ANQGSEA. Trimming removed 6 bases from V and 6 bases from J; junction bases left unmatched: 9. There are 13 residues in the CDR3.

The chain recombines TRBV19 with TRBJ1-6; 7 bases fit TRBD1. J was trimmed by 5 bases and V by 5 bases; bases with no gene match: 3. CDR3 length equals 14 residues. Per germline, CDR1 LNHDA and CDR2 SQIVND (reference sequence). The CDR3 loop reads CASSWGTDNSPLHF. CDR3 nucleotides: TGTGCCAGTAGTTGGGGGACAGATAATTCACCCCTCCACTTT.

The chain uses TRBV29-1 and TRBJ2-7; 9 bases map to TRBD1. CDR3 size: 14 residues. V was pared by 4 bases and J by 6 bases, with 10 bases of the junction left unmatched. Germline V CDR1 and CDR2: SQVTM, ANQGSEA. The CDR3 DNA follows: TGCAGCGTTGCAGGGACAGGGCCCTTAGCCGAGCAGTACTTC. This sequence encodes CSVAGTGPLAEQYF.

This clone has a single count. In DNA form, the CDR3 reads TGTGCCAGCAGCCAAGACGGGGAGCAGTACTTC. This sequence encodes CASSQDGEQYF. The chain links TRBV9 to TRBJ2-7; D gene uncertain. This CDR3 region has 11 residues. V was cut by 4 bases and J by 7 bases, with 9 bases left in between. Germline-derived CDR1 and CDR2 are SGDLS and YYNGEE.

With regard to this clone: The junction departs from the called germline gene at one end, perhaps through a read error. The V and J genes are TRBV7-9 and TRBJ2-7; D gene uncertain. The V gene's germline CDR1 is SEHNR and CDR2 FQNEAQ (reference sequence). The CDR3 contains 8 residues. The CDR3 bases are TGCTTAACCTACGAGCAGTACTTC. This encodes CLTYEQYF.

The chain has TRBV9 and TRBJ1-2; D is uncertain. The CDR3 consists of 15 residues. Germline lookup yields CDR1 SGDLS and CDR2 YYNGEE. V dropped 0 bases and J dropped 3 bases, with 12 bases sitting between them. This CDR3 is CASSVALGEDYGYTF. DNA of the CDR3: TGTGCCAGCAGCGTAGCACTCGGGGAAGACTATGGCTACACCTTC.

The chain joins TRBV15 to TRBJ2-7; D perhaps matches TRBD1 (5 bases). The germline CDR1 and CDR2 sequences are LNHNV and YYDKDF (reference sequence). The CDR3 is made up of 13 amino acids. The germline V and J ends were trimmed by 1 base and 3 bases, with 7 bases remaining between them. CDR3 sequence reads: CATSRGQIYEQYF. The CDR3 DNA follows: TGTGCCACCAGCAGAGGACAGATCTACGAGCAGTACTTC.

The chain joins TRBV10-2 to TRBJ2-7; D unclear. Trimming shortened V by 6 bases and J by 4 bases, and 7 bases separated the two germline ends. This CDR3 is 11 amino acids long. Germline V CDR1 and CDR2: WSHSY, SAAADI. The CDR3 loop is CASSPGYEQYF. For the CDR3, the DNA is TGCGCCAGCAGCCCCGGGTACGAGCAGTACTTC.

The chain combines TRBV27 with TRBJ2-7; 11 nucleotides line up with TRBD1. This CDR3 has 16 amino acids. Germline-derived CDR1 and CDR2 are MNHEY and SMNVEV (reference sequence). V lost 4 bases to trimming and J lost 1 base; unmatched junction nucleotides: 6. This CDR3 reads CASSYEGTGGSYEQYF. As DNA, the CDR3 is TGTGCCAGCAGTTACGAGGGGACAGGGGGATCCTACGAGCAGTACTTC.

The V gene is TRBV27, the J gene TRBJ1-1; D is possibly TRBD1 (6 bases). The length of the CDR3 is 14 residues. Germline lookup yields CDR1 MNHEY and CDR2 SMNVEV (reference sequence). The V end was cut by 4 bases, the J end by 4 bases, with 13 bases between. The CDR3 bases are TGTGCCAGCAGTTCGGGACACGAGAGCACTGAAGCTTTCTTT. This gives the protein CASSSGHESTEAFF.

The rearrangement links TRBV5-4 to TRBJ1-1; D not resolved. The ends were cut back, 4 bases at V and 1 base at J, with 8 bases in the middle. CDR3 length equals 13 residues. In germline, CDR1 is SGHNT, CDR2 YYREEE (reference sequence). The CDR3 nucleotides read TGTGCCAGCAGCCCGGAGACGAACACTGAAGCTTTCTTT. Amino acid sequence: CASSPETNTEAFF.

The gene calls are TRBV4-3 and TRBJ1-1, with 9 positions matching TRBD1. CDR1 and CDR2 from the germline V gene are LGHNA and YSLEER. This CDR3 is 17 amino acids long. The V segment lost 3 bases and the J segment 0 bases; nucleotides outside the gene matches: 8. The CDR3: CASSHGTGQPMNTEAFF. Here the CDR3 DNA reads TGCGCCAGCAGCCACGGGACAGGGCAACCTATGAACACTGAAGCTTTCTTT.

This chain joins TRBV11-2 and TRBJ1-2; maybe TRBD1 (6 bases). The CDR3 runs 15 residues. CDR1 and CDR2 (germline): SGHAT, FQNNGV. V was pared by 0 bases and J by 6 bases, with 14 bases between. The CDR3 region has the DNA TGTGCCAGCAGCTTAGATATCGACAGGTATCATGGCTACACCTTC. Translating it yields CASSLDIDRYHGYTF. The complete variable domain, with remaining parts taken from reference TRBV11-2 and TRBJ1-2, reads EAGVAQSPRYKIIEKRQSVAFWCNPISGHATLYWYQQILGQGPKLLIQFQNNGVVDDSQLPKDRFSAERLKGVDSTLKIQPAKLEDSAVYLCASSLDIDRYHGYTFGSGTRLTVV.

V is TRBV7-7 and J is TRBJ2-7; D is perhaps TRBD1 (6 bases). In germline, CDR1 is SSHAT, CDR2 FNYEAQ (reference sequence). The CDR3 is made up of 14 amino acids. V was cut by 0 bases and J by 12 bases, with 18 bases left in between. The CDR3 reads CASSLADPRTVPYF. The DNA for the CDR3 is TGTGCCAGCAGCTTAGCCGACCCGAGGACAGTGCCGTACTTC.

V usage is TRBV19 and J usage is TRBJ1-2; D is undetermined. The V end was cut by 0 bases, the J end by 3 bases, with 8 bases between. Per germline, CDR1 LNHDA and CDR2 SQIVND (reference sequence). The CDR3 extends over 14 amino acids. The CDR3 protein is CASSIETGYYGYTF. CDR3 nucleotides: TGTGCCAGTAGTATAGAGACGGGGTACTATGGCTACACCTTC.

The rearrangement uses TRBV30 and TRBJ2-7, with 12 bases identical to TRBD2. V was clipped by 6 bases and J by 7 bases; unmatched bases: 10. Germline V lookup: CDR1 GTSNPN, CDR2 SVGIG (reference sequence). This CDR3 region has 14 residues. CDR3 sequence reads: CACGLAGTAQEQYF. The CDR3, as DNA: TGTGCCTGTGGACTAGCGGGGACGGCCCAGGAGCAGTACTTC. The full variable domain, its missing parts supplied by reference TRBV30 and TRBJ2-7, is SQTIHQWPATLVQPVGSPLSLECTVEGTSNPNLYWYRQAAGRGLQLLFYSVGIGQISSEVPQNLSASRPQDRQFILSSKKLLLSDSGFYLCACGLAGTAQEQYFGPGTRLTVT.

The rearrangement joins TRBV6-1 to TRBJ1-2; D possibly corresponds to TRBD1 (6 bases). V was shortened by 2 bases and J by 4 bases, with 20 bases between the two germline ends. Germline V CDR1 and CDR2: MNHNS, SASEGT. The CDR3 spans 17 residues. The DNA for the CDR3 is TGTGCCAGCAGTGAATTTGGGTGGGACAATAATCCCTATGGCTACACCTTC. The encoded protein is CASSEFGWDNNPYGYTF.